This T cell receptor beta chain derives from a study of shared clonotypes between healthy human individuals. Study-level points and caveats: Blood was the sole source, and tissue repertoires probably differ.

V lost 5 bases and J lost 5, with 10 bases in between. The V gene's germline CDR1 is LNHDA and CDR2 SQIVND (reference sequence). This CDR3 comprises 13 residues. Regarding this clone: Its antigen is unknown.

CD45RO-negative cells were positively selected for CCR7, leaving out terminally differentiated effector memory CD45RA+ cells. Profiled with immunoSEQ multiplex PCR; TCRdb holds only in-frame clones, not every one. The table lists 600,000 or so clones, about 98% of them singletons. The clonotype was recovered from a man aged 25 to 40 in good health. V gene TRBV19 combines with J gene TRBJ1-5; D ambiguous. Sequenced sample: naive CD8+ T cells sorted from blood. CDR3 amino acids: CASSLAPYQPQHF. The CDR3 bases are TGTGCCAGTAGTCTCGCACCGTATCAGCCCCAGCATTTT.